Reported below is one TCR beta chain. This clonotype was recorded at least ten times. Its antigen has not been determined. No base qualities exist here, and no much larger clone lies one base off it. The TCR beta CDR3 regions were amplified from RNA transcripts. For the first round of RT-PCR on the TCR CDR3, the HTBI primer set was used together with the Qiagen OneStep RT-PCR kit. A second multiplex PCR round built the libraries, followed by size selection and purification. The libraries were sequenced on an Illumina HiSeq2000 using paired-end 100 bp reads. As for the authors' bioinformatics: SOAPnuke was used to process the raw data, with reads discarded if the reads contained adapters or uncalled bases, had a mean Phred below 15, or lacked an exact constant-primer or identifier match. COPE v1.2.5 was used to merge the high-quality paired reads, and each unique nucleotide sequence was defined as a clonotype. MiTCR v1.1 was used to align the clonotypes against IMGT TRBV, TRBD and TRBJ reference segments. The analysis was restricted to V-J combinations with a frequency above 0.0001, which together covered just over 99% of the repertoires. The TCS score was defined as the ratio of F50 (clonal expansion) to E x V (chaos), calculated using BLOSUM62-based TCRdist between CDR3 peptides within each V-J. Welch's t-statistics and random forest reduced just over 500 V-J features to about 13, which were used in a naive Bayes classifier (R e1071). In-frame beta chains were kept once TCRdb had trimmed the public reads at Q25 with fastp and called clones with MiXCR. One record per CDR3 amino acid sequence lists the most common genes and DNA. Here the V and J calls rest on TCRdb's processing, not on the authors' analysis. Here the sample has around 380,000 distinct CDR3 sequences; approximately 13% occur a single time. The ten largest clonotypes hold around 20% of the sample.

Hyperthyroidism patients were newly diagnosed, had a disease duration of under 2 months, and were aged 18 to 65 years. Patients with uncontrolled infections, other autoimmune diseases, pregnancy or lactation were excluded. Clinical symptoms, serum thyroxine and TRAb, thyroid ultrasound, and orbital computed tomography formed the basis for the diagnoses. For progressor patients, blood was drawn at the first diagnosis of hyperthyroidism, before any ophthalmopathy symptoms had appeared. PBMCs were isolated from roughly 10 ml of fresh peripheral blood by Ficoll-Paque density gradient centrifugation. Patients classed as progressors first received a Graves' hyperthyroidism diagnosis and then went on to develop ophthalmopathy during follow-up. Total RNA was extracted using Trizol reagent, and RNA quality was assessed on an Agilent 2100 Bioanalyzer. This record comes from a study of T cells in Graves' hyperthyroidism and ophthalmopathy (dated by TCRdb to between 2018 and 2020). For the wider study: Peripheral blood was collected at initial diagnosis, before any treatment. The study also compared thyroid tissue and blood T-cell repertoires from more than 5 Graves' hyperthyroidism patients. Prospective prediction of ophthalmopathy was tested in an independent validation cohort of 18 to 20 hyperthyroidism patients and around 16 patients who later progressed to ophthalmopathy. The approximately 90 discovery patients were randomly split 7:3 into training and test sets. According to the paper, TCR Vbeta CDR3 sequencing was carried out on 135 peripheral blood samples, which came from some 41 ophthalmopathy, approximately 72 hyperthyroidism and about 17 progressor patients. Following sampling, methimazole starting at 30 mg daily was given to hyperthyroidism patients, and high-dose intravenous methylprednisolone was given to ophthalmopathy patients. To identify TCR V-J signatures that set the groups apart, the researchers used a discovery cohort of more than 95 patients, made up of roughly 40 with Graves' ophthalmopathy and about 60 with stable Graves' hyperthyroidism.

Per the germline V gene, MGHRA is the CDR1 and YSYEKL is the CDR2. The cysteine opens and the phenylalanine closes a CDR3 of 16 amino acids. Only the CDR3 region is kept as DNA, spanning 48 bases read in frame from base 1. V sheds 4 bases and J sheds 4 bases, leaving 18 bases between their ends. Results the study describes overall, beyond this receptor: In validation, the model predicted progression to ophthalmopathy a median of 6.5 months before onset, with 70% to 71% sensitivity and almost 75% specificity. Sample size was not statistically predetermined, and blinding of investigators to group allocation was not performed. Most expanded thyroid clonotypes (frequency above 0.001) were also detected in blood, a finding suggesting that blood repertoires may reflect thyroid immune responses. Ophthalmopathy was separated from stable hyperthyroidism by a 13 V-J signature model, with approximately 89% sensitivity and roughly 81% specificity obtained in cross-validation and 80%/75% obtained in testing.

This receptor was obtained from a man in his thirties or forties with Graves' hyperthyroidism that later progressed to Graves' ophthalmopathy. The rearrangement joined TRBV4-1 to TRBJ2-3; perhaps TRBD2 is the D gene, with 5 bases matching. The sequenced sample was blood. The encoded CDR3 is CASSLTTTAIADTQYF. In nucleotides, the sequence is TGCGCCAGCAGCCTAACGACTACAGCGATCGCAGATACGCAGTATTTT.